This TCR beta chain was sequenced during a study of long-term antiretroviral therapy in people with HIV. CDR1 is ENHRY and CDR2 is SYGVKD in the germline V gene. This CDR3 comprises 14 residues. The V segment lost 7 bases and the J segment 3 bases; nucleotides outside the gene matches: 4. Runs used v3.0 of the immunoSEQ assay and were done at survey level. Clones were read by immunoSEQ multiplex PCR, and TCRdb kept only the in-frame ones, dropping some. This sample yields some 16,000 clones, of which 77% are seen a single time; roughly 23% belongs to the top ten. The chain couples TRBV10-3 to TRBJ2-2, with 8 nucleotides matching TRBD2. This TCR was recovered from a middle-aged man with HIV. The sample in question was unsorted PBMCs, obtained 2.1 years after starting antiretroviral therapy. CDR3 bases: TGTGCCATCACCGGGACTAGAGACACCGGGGAGCTGTTTTTT. This encodes CAITGTRDTGELFF.